Following are 9 T cell receptor beta chains from one sample sequenced in a study of somatic mutations in cytotoxic T cells in rheumatoid arthritis. Data came from immunoSEQ multiplex PCR; TCRdb stores just in-frame clones and leaves some out. The data show some 27,000 clones, less than 85% seen once. Sequences were obtained from CD8+ T cells sorted from blood. The source is a woman aged 18-35 years in good health.

This chain joins TRBV27 and TRBJ2-7, with D possibly called TRBD1 or TRBD2 (5 bases each). The V and J ends lost 5 bases and 2 bases respectively, with 13 bases between them. This CDR3 is 14 amino acids long. Looked up from germline, CDR1 is MNHEY and CDR2 is SMNVEV (reference sequence). CDR3 DNA sequence: TGTGCCAGCAGTAAATCCGGGACCGCCTACGAGCAGTACTTC. It codes for CASSKSGTAYEQYF.

This chain uses TRBV5-6 with TRBJ1-1; D gene uncertain. Germline assignment: CDR1 SGHDT and CDR2 YYEEEE. This CDR3 spans 14 amino acids. Trimming took 4 bases from V and 0 from J, leaving 10 bases between them. CDR3 sequence: CASSRPVMNTEAFF. In nucleotides, the CDR3 is TGTGCCAGCAGCCGACCGGTCATGAACACTGAAGCTTTCTTT.

V gene TRBV4-1 combines with J gene TRBJ2-5, with D perhaps TRBD2 (6 bases). This CDR3 comprises 13 residues. V dropped 0 bases and J dropped 4 bases, with 6 bases sitting between them. Germline V gene lookup returns CDR1 MGHRA and CDR2 YSYEKL. CDR3 coding DNA: TGCGCCAGCAGCCAAGAGGGAGGAGAGACCCAGTACTTC. Translating gives CASSQEGGETQYF.

This chain uses TRBV5-4 with TRBJ1-1; possibly TRBD1 for D (5 bases). Deletions cut 2 bases from V and 0 bases from J, with 8 bases between. The CDR3 contains 14 residues. The germline CDR1 and CDR2 sequences are SGHNT and YYREEE (reference sequence). DNA of the CDR3: TGTGCCAGCAGCTTCGGACACTTGAACACTGAAGCTTTCTTT. Translated, it gives CASSFGHLNTEAFF.

Only a few counts were recorded for this clone. The genes are TRBV4-2 and TRBJ2-7; D uncertain. In germline, CDR1 is LGHNA, CDR2 YNFKEQ. This CDR3 contains 15 residues. Trimming pared 2 bases from V and 5 bases from J, leaving 16 bases between. CDR3 protein: CASSQFPGPADEQYV. CDR3 DNA sequence: TGTGCCAGCAGCCAATTCCCGGGCCCCGCCGACGAGCAGTACGTC.

V and J are TRBV7-8 and TRBJ2-5; D is unresolved. Trimming stripped 2 bases from V and 4 bases from J, with 11 bases between. The length of the CDR3 is 14 residues. The germline CDR1 and CDR2 sequences are SGHVS and FQNEAQ. DNA of the CDR3: TGTGCCAGCAGCTTATCTTCCCCGGGAGAGACCCAGTACTTC. It codes for CASSLSSPGETQYF.

This sequence joins TRBV11-2 and TRBJ2-4; possibly TRBD2 for D (5 bases). Germline lookup yields CDR1 SGHAT and CDR2 FQNNGV. This CDR3 has 17 residues. The V gene lost 1 base and the J gene lost 9 bases, with 22 bases spanning the gap. CDR3: CASSLGGYPGWSGIQYF. The CDR3 DNA follows: TGTGCCAGCAGCTTAGGAGGGTACCCTGGGTGGTCGGGCATTCAGTACTTC.

The rearrangement joins TRBV13 to TRBJ2-7, with 9 bases identical to TRBD2. V shed 3 bases and J 0 bases; nucleotides not matched to a gene: 3. Germline CDR1 PRHDT, CDR2 FYEKMQ (reference sequence). This CDR3 has 15 amino acids. The CDR3 sequence: CASSFGSGSSYEQYV. The CDR3 nucleotides read TGTGCCAGCAGCTTTGGTAGCGGGAGCTCCTACGAGCAGTACGTC.

The chain couples TRBV19 to TRBJ2-7; perhaps TRBD1 as D (6 bases). Trimming removed 3 bases at V and 5 bases at J, with 17 bases between. This CDR3 spans 15 amino acids. Germline V gives CDR1 LNHDA, CDR2 SQIVND (reference sequence). The CDR3 loop is CASSMAAGVAHEQYF. Written as DNA, the CDR3 is TGTGCCAGTAGTATGGCAGCAGGGGTGGCTCACGAGCAGTACTTC. The full variable domain, with the rest looked up from reference TRBV19 and TRBJ2-7, is DGGITQSPKYLFRKEGQNVTLSCEQNLNHDAMYWYRQDPGQGLRLIYYSQIVNDFQKGDIAEGYSVSREKKESFPLTVTSAQKNPTAFYLCASSMAAGVAHEQYFGPGTRLTVT.